This T cell receptor (beta chain) was identified during a study of response to subunit inactivated influenza vaccine. Whole-study results and caveats: The authors suggested that every seasonal influenza vaccination recruits few new T cells.

TCRdb reprocessed the RT-PCR reads with MiXCR, giving one entry per CDR3 protein. The sample holds approximately 480,000 distinct CDR3 sequences, around 9.9% seen once. This clonotype was seen a few times. Its antigen is not known. V lost 1 base to trimming and J lost 8 bases; unmatched junction nucleotides: 12. Germline V CDR1 and CDR2: SGHTA, FQGNSA. CDR3 size: 17 residues. The specimen was PBMCs from blood, collected roughly 48 days after vaccination. The V gene is TRBV7-2, the J gene TRBJ2-2, with 8 positions matching TRBD1. This TCR came from a man in his fifties or sixties who received an inactivated influenza vaccine. The chain's CDR3 is CASSLVARTGRSGELFF. CDR3 DNA sequence: TGTGCCAGCAGCTTAGTGGCCCGGACAGGGCGTTCGGGGGAGCTGTTTTTT. Based on the CDR3 plus reference TRBV7-2 and TRBJ2-2, the full variable domain is GAGVSQSPSNKVTEKGKDVELRCDPISGHTALYWYRQSLGQGLEFLIYFQGNSAPDKSGLPSDRFSAERTGGSVSTLTIQRTQQEDSAVYLCASSLVARTGRSGELFFGEGSRLTVL.